The rows below give T cell receptor beta chains drawn from one sample of a study of CXCR3-negative and CXCR3-positive naive CD8 T cells. Using the 5' RACE reads, TCRdb records one entry per CDR3 protein without DNA. This sample's table has 50,000 to 75,000 distinct CDR3 sequences. The sequenced material came from naive CXCR3- CD8+ T cells from blood. These receptors were collected from a human donor in good health. Some clones in this sample may be carry-over from other donors' samples. Each CDR3 is given with its conserved first and last residue.

V gene	J gene	CDR3 protein
TRBV7-2	TRBJ1-1	CASSPLGTGGLGTEAFF
TRBV12-3/TRBV12-4	TRBJ2-7	CASWGDGSYEQYF
TRBV19	TRBJ2-1	CASRPGRGYNEQFF
TRBV29-1	TRBJ2-1	CSVAPGGGAYNEQFF
TRBV2	TRBJ2-7	CASSEGSSVEQYF
TRBV5-6	TRBJ2-1	CASSQGLASYNEQFF
TRBV7-3	TRBJ2-1	CASSLALADNEQFF
TRBV29-1	TRBJ2-1	CSVEGGSGRDHNEQFF
TRBV7-2	TRBJ2-3	CASSLVAAFMGDTQYF
TRBV7-6	TRBJ1-4	CASSLLETADNEKLFF
TRBV6-5	TRBJ2-2	CASSSSGGELFF
TRBV29-1	TRBJ1-4	CSVVGINRDHNEKLFF
TRBV29-1	TRBJ2-1	CSGDELGGVEQFF
TRBV20-1	TRBJ1-5	CSARTDDSNQPQHF
TRBV7-6	TRBJ2-2	CASSSGQGFTGELFF
TRBV6-5	TRBJ2-7	CASSSIIRVYEQYF
TRBV4-2	TRBJ2-1	CASSQGSGEFNEQFF
TRBV2	TRBJ2-2	CARQGDGELFF
TRBV5-1	TRBJ2-1	CASSLEAGYNEQFF
TRBV7-9	TRBJ1-3	CASSPSDRTPSSGNTIYF